The source of this T cell receptor (beta chain) is a study of T cell responses to AZD1222 COVID-19 vaccine. Study background: Second-dose groups at about 4 or about 12 weeks were pooled. Findings and caveats of the study: Samples come after the peak T cell response, not at day 14. Of the AZD1222 recipients, only 5 to 7 were seropositive at baseline. Spike-specific TCR depth and breadth grew after two AZD1222 doses.

About this clone: Its matching antigen is unknown.

CDR1 and CDR2 (germline): SGHRS, YFSETQ. Deletions cut 0 bases from V and 0 bases from J, with 12 bases between. The CDR3 has 16 amino acids. Method: immunoSEQ multiplex PCR; TCRdb's copy keeps in-frame clones and lacks some. The data show fewer than 150,000 clones, 93% seen once. This receptor was taken from an adult in good health. The source was peripheral blood, collected on day 0 of AZD1222 vaccination. This chain joins TRBV5-1 and TRBJ1-1, with D possibly TRBD1 on 5 matching bases. The CDR3 region has the DNA TGCGCCAGCAGCTTGGTAAAGAGGGGCATGAACACTGAAGCTTTCTTT. This translates into CASSLVKRGMNTEAFF.